The source of this TCR beta chain is a study of shared clonotypes between healthy human individuals. Study context: Donors consisted of two women and a few men between 18 and 49. Points from the study as a whole: Among several donors, about 4.6% of naive CD4 clonotypes were found in common.

The genomic DNA of each subset was split evenly across several immunoSEQ plates. TCRdb keeps only in-frame clones here, not all; method: immunoSEQ multiplex PCR. Of roughly 550,000 clones detected, less than 97% appear once; the ten largest clones hold about 0.11%. As for this clone: The antigen is unknown.

CD45RO-negative cells were positively selected for CCR7, leaving out terminally differentiated effector memory CD45RA+ cells. The ends were cut back, 7 bases at V and 7 bases at J, with 31 bases in the middle. The CDR3 runs 18 residues. CDR1 is MDHEN and CDR2 is SYDVKM in the germline V gene. The V gene is TRBV28, the J gene TRBJ1-2; the D gene is possibly TRBD1 (6 bases). The specimen was naive CD8+ T cells sorted from blood. The TCR originated in a woman between 25 and 40 years old in good health. CDR3 bases: TGTGCCAGCAACTGGGCAGGGGCCTCGGGGGGTCCTCGTGGTGGCTACACCTTC. It yields the protein CASNWAGASGGPRGGYTF.